This passage covers 13 T cell receptor beta chains from one sample sequenced in a study of vaccination and CD4 T cells after COVID-19. These TCRs' antigens remain unknown. An Oncomine TCR Beta short-read assay was used to sequence the DNA from cultured CD4+ T cells. TCRdb called the PCR reads again in MiXCR, with one record for every CDR3 protein. This sample has over 10,000 distinct CDR3 sequences, with about 76% found just once. Treatment noted: approximately nine-day PBMC culture with coronavirus spike peptide pools or control peptides (ViraFEST assay). The sample consisted of CD4+ T cells from blood, cultured in vitro. The receptors come from a human donor who had recovered from COVID-19.

The CDR3 is CGLAGASLETQYF. CDR3 nucleotide sequence: TGCGGTTTGGCGGGAGCTTCCTTGGAGACCCAGTACTTC. V and J are TRBV20-1 and TRBJ2-5, with 7 bases lining up with TRBD2. Germline CDR1 DFQATT, CDR2 SNEGSKA (reference sequence). The CDR3 covers 13 residues.

The gene calls are TRBV6-5 and TRBJ1-2, with 9 bases identical to TRBD1. The germline V gene has CDR1 MNHEY and CDR2 SVGAGI. V gave up 2 bases and J gave up 4 bases; unmatched junction bases: 8. CDR3 size: 16 residues. The CDR3: CASSYPRTGAAYGYTF. CDR3 in DNA: TGTGCCAGCAGTTACCCGCGGACAGGGGCCGCCTATGGCTACACCTTC.

The rearrangement uses TRBV27 and TRBJ2-3, with D perhaps matching TRBD1 or TRBD2 (5 bases each). CDR3 length equals 14 residues. V was pared by 6 bases and J by 4 bases, with 14 bases between. Germline values: CDR1 MNHEY, CDR2 SMNVEV (reference sequence). In DNA form, the CDR3 reads TGTGCCAGCAGCCTCGAGGTGGGGGCAGATACGCAGTATTTT. Translation: CASSLEVGADTQYF.

The J gene is TRBJ2-7, the V gene TRBV20-1, with D perhaps matching TRBD1 (6 bases). The germline gives CDR1 DFQATT, CDR2 SNEGSKA (reference sequence). V was clipped by 3 bases and J by 6 bases, with 15 bases between them. The CDR3 covers 13 residues. The CDR3 nucleotides read TGCAGTGCTAGGGGGGCACCCCTTGGCGAGCAGTACTTC. Its protein is CSARGAPLGEQYF.

This clonotype has just one count. This sequence joins TRBV28 and TRBJ1-6; weak D call: TRBD1 (6 bases). CDR3 length equals 15 residues. Germline V CDR1 and CDR2: MDHEN, SYDVKM. V gave up 10 bases and J gave up 6 bases, with 19 bases separating them. CDR3: CATRVPGQPNSPLHF. The CDR3 DNA reads TGTGCCACCCGCGTACCCGGACAGCCTAATTCACCCCTCCACTTT.

The genes are TRBV6-1 and TRBJ2-7; 13 bases are shared with TRBD2. The germline V gene encodes CDR1 MNHNS and CDR2 SASEGT. This CDR3 has 20 amino acids. Trimming took 0 bases from V and 4 from J; bases not matched to a gene: 15. CDR3: CASSEAWTSGRREKSYEQYF. The CDR3 DNA reads TGTGCCAGCAGTGAAGCCTGGACTAGCGGGAGAAGGGAGAAATCTTACGAGCAGTACTTC.

This clonotype was detected once. This chain links TRBV7-2 with TRBJ2-1; no clear D gene. The CDR3 is 14 residues long. Per the germline V gene, CDR1 is SGHTA and CDR2 is FQGNSA. Trimming cost V 2 bases and J 7 bases, with 12 bases left between them. Here the CDR3 reads CASSLMSATNEQFF. The CDR3 DNA follows: TGTGCCAGCAGCTTAATGTCGGCTACAAATGAGCAGTTCTTC.

The gene calls are TRBV28 and TRBJ2-5; D is perhaps TRBD1 (6 bases). Per the germline V gene, CDR1 is MDHEN and CDR2 is SYDVKM. CDR3 length: 15 amino acids. The germline V and J ends were trimmed by 3 bases and 5 bases, with 16 bases remaining between them. CDR3 DNA: TGTGCCAGCAGTTTTGGGGGCCAGGGTTTTGAGACCCAGTACTTC. Translating gives CASSFGGQGFETQYF. Using reference TRBV28 and TRBJ2-5 for the parts outside the CDR3, the full variable domain is DVKVTQSSRYLVKRTGEKVFLECVQDMDHENMFWYRQDPGLGLRLIYFSYDVKMKEKGDIPEGYSVSREKKERFSLILESASTNQTSMYLCASSFGGQGFETQYFGPGTRLLVL.

This sequence joins TRBV20-1 and TRBJ1-1; weak D call: TRBD1 (5 bases). Germline CDR1 is DFQATT and CDR2 is SNEGSKA (reference sequence). Trimming stripped 8 bases from V and 5 bases from J, with 18 bases between. This CDR3 region has 13 residues. Here the CDR3 reads CSPARGGITEAFF. In DNA, the CDR3 is TGCAGTCCGGCCCGGGGCGGTATAACTGAAGCTTTCTTT.

V gene TRBV29-1 combines with J gene TRBJ2-7; D ambiguous. V lost 2 bases and J lost 6, with 11 bases in between. This CDR3 contains 12 residues. Germline V gene data show CDR1 as SQVTM and CDR2 as ANQGSEA. This CDR3 is CSVESGVGEQYF. CDR3 DNA: TGCAGCGTTGAATCAGGTGTAGGCGAGCAGTACTTC.

The rearrangement joins TRBV20-1 to TRBJ2-3, with 8 bases matching TRBD2. CDR3 length: 15 amino acids. The germline CDR1 and CDR2 sequences are DFQATT and SNEGSKA (reference sequence). V dropped 0 bases and J dropped 5; count of bases not matched to a gene: 7. CDR3 residues: CSARDYGREVDTQYF. CDR3 bases: TGCAGTGCTAGAGATTATGGGCGGGAGGTAGATACGCAGTATTTT.

This chain links TRBV27 with TRBJ2-7, with 8 bases that match TRBD1. The CDR3 runs to 14 residues. The V gene end was trimmed by 5 bases and the J gene end by 5 bases; junction bases not matched to a gene: 8. The germline CDR1 and CDR2 sequences are MNHEY and SMNVEV (reference sequence). The CDR3 sequence: CASSPIRDRHEQYF. The CDR3 DNA sequence: TGTGCCAGCAGTCCAATCCGGGACAGGCACGAGCAGTACTTC.

This clonotype was seen a few times. The chain links TRBV6-1 to TRBJ1-2, with D possibly matching TRBD1 (6 bases). From germline, CDR1 is MNHNS and CDR2 SASEGT. V lost 2 bases and J lost 8, with 9 bases in between. The CDR3 is 12 amino acids. The CDR3 sequence: CASSENQGGYTF. The CDR3 DNA reads TGTGCCAGCAGTGAAAACCAGGGGGGCTACACCTTC.